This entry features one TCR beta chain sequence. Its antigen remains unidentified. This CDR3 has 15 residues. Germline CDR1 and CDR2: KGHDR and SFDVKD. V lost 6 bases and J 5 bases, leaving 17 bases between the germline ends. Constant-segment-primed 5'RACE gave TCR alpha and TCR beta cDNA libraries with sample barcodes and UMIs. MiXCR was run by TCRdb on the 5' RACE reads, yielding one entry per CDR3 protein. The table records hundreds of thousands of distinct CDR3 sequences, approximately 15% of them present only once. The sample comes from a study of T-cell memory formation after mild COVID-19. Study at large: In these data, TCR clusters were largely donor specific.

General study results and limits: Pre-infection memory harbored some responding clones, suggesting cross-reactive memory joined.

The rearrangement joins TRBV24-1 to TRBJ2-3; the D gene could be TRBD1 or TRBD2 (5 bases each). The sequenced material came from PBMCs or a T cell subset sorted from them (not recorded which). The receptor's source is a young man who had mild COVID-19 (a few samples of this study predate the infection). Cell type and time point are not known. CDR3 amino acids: CATSMPGTTRDTQYF. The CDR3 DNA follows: TGTGCCACCAGTATGCCCGGGACGACCAGAGATACGCAGTATTTT.